Sequencing of this T cell receptor (beta chain) was carried out in a study of molecular identifiers for immune sequencing clone quantification. Previously described methods and listed TCR primers were employed for the bulk TCR libraries. From the PCR reads, TCRdb called clonotypes with MiXCR, one entry per CDR3 protein. The table shows 75,000 to 95,000 distinct CDR3 sequences, with more than 20% occurring only once. To note about this clonotype: This may arise from a read error, as a much more abundant clone is one base away.

V shed 5 bases and J shed 9 bases, with 11 bases lying between them. The CDR3 has 12 residues. Germline-derived CDR1 and CDR2 are MDHEN and SYDVKM. Sequenced: naive CD8+ T cells from blood, with Jurkat cell RNA spiked in. Subset indicated: FACS-sorted CD8+CD4-CCR7+CD45RA+ naive T cells. This sequence was found in a human donor in good health. Some libraries in this study had Jurkat cell RNA spiked in. This chain uses TRBV28 with TRBJ1-5; a possible D gene is TRBD1 (5 bases). CDR3 sequence reads: CASSEGRGPQHF. The CDR3 DNA is TGTGCCAGCAGTGAGGGACGGGGGCCCCAGCATTTT.